Each of the 28 T cell receptor beta chains below was sequenced from the same sample in a study of blood T cells in healthy people across ages. It was with a sample-barcoded 5' primer and a J-beta primer mix that a second PCR of about 6 to 11 cycles was run. MiXCR, applied by TCRdb to the 5' RACE reads, yields one record per CDR3 protein. The sample has around 800,000 distinct CDR3 sequences; 40% to 50% are singletons. Sequenced input: blood. The receptors come from a man between 60 and 70 years old in good health.

The chain recombines TRBV20-1 with TRBJ2-7; 11 bases align to TRBD2. Germline trimming cut 5 bases from V and 2 bases from J; bases unmatched to any gene: 5. CDR1 and CDR2 from the germline V gene are DFQATT and SNEGSKA (reference sequence). The CDR3 runs to 14 residues. CDR3 nucleotide sequence: TGCAGTGCTCCAGGGACTAGCGGCCCCTACGAGCAGTACTTC. Residues: CSAPGTSGPYEQYF.

This clonotype was detected a few times. This chain uses TRBV28 with TRBJ2-7; a weak D match, TRBD2 (5 bases). This CDR3 spans 15 amino acids. V was clipped by 6 bases and J by 3 bases, with 18 bases between them. Looked up from germline, CDR1 is MDHEN and CDR2 is SYDVKM. CDR3 region: CASSLSVGSVYEQYF. The CDR3, as DNA: TGTGCCAGCAGCCTCTCCGTGGGTAGCGTCTACGAGCAGTACTTC.

Of note for this clonotype: A read error may be the cause here, since a much bigger clone is one base away. CDR3: CASAPGGFGNTEVFF. The CDR3 DNA reads as TGTGCCAGCGCGCCAGGGGGCTTCGGGAACACTGAAGTTTTCTTT. The chain uses TRBV13 and TRBJ1-1; 8 bases map to TRBD1. Germline CDR1 and CDR2: PRHDT and FYEKMQ (reference sequence). This CDR3 contains 15 residues.

The chain employs TRBV20-1 and TRBJ2-3, with D possibly called TRBD1 or TRBD2 (6 bases each). Trimming removed 7 bases from V and 3 bases from J, with 23 bases in between. Germline CDR1 DFQATT, CDR2 SNEGSKA (reference sequence). This CDR3 has 16 amino acids. The CDR3 DNA is TGCAGTGTAGGGGGGACGGGTCAACTTCGGACAGATACGCAGTATTTT. It yields the protein CSVGGTGQLRTDTQYF.

This chain links TRBV5-1 with TRBJ2-7, with unresolved D. The V end was cut by 4 bases, the J end by 2 bases, with 16 bases between. The CDR3 runs to 15 residues. CDR1 and CDR2 from the germline V gene are SGHRS and YFSETQ. The CDR3: CASSHTAPQTYEQYF. In nucleotides, the CDR3 is TGCGCCAGCAGCCACACAGCGCCTCAGACCTACGAGCAGTACTTC.

The chain carries TRBV3-1 and TRBJ1-2, with D perhaps matching TRBD1 (5 bases). Germline lookup yields CDR1 LGHDT and CDR2 YNNKEL (reference sequence). The CDR3 consists of 13 residues. With 1 base removed from V and 5 bases from J, the gap between germline ends came to 8 bases. The CDR3 coding sequence is TGTGCCAGCAGCCAAGGGACATCATATGGCTACACCTTC. Translated: CASSQGTSYGYTF.

V gene TRBV7-2 combines with J gene TRBJ2-5, with D maybe TRBD2 (6 bases). The length of the CDR3 is 16 residues. The germline CDR1 and CDR2 sequences are SGHTA and FQGNSA. Between the trimmed V and J ends, which lost 5 bases and 4 bases, there was a span of 20 bases. Written as DNA, the CDR3 is TGTGCCAGCAGCGTAACCCTGTCTAGCGTATTAGAGACCCAGTACTTC. Translated, it gives CASSVTLSSVLETQYF. The full variable domain, with the rest looked up from reference TRBV7-2 and TRBJ2-5, is GAGVSQSPSNKVTEKGKDVELRCDPISGHTALYWYRQSLGQGLEFLIYFQGNSAPDKSGLPSDRFSAERTGGSVSTLTIQRTQQEDSAVYLCASSVTLSSVLETQYFGPGTRLLVL.

The V call is TRBV28, the J call TRBJ2-1; 15 nucleotides match TRBD2. This CDR3 has 18 residues. Germline CDR1 reads MDHEN; CDR2 reads SYDVKM. Trimming cost V 2 bases and J 15 bases; bases outside gene matches: 17. The CDR3 DNA reads TGTGCCAGCAGTTTAGTGTCATTCGGCCGGACTAGCGGGGGGGCGGCGTTCTTC. Its protein product is CASSLVSFGRTSGGAAFF.

The rearrangement joins TRBV29-1 to TRBJ2-3; 10 bases match TRBD1. The CDR3 covers 15 residues. Looked up from germline, CDR1 is SQVTM and CDR2 is ANQGSEA. Trimming removed 0 bases from V and 1 base from J; junction bases left unmatched: 1. CDR3 sequence (DNA): TGCAGCGTTGAAGATGGGACAGGGGGCACAGATACGCAGTATTTT. Amino acid sequence: CSVEDGTGGTDTQYF.

A few counts support this clonotype. The chain uses TRBV7-8 and TRBJ1-5; 9 bases align to TRBD1. This CDR3 region has 15 residues. V dropped 3 bases and J dropped 7; count of bases not matched to a gene: 7. The germline gives CDR1 SGHVS, CDR2 FQNEAQ. In nucleotides, the CDR3 is TGTGCCAGCAGCTTCTTGGGGACAGGGAACCAGCCCCAGCATTTT. Its translation: CASSFLGTGNQPQHF. The whole variable domain, filled in from reference TRBV7-8 and TRBJ1-5, reads GAGVSQSPRYKVAKRGQDVALRCDPISGHVSLFWYQQALGQGPEFLTYFQNEAQLDKSGLPSDRFFAERPEGSVSTLKIQRTQQEDSAVYLCASSFLGTGNQPQHFGDGTRLSIL.

This clonotype showed up just a few times. The chain is built from TRBV12-3 or TRBV12-4 and TRBJ1-5, with D tentatively TRBD1 (5 bases). Trimming pared 3 bases from V and 3 bases from J, leaving 15 bases between. This CDR3 has 16 residues. The CDR3 spells CASSFDSGTYNQPQHF. The CDR3 DNA reads as TGTGCCAGCAGTTTCGATTCAGGGACCTACAATCAGCCCCAGCATTTT.

The chain recombines TRBV20-1 with TRBJ2-3; the D call may be TRBD1 or TRBD2 (5 bases each). This CDR3 contains 16 residues. The germline CDR1 and CDR2 sequences are DFQATT and SNEGSKA (reference sequence). The CDR3 here is CLGRDPWGLSTDTQYF. DNA of the CDR3: TGCTTGGGCCGGGACCCCTGGGGCCTTAGCACAGATACGCAGTATTTT.

This clonotype was observed a handful of times. The chain couples TRBV20-1 to TRBJ2-5; no reliable D call. V was shortened by 0 bases and J by 3 bases, with 14 bases between the two germline ends. The CDR3 is 15 amino acids. Germline lookup yields CDR1 DFQATT and CDR2 SNEGSKA (reference sequence). The CDR3 here is CSARDSWEREETQYF. DNA of the CDR3: TGCAGTGCTAGAGATTCATGGGAACGTGAAGAGACCCAGTACTTC.

In regard to this clonotype: Its ends do not fully match the called genes, so a read error is possible. This chain joins TRBV7-9 and TRBJ2-7; weak D call: TRBD1 (5 bases). The length of the CDR3 is 13 residues. The germline gives CDR1 SEHNR, CDR2 FQNEAQ (reference sequence). The CDR3 reads CAGSVDRVSQQYF. In DNA, the CDR3 is TGTGCCGGCAGCGTAGACAGAGTCTCCCAGCAGTACTTC.

This clonotype was seen repeatedly, ten times or more. This chain joins TRBV29-1 and TRBJ2-3; TRBD2 agrees at 11 bases. Germline V gives CDR1 SQVTM, CDR2 ANQGSEA. The CDR3 loop spans 15 amino acids. The trim removed 6 bases at V and 1 base at J, leaving 6 bases unmatched. Written as DNA, the CDR3 is TGCAGCGTCGCAGGGGGACTAGCGGGCACAGATACGCAGTATTTT. This encodes CSVAGGLAGTDTQYF.

This clonotype was counted only a few times. The chain employs TRBV7-8 and TRBJ2-1; D ambiguous. Trimming stripped 5 bases from V and 0 bases from J, with 11 bases between. The germline V gene encodes CDR1 SGHVS and CDR2 FQNEAQ. This CDR3 comprises 15 residues. CDR3 protein: CASSQEHSSYNEQFF. CDR3 DNA sequence: TGTGCCAGCAGCCAAGAGCACAGCTCCTACAATGAGCAGTTCTTC.

The chain combines TRBV6-1 with TRBJ2-3; TRBD1 aligns across 8 bases. J lost 0 bases, V lost 5 bases, and 10 bases had no gene match. Germline CDR1 reads MNHNS; CDR2 reads SASEGT. This CDR3 comprises 17 residues. The chain's CDR3 is CASSKPRQGASTDTQYF. In nucleotides, the CDR3 is TGTGCCAGCAGTAAACCCCGTCAGGGGGCTAGCACAGATACGCAGTATTTT.

The chain links TRBV27 to TRBJ2-3, with 11 bases identical to TRBD2. Trimming removed 0 bases from V and 2 bases from J; junction bases left unmatched: 4. This CDR3 comprises 17 residues. CDR1 MNHEY and CDR2 SMNVEV come from the germline V gene (reference sequence). The CDR3: CASSLSASGGFTDTQYF. In DNA, the CDR3 is TGTGCCAGCAGTTTATCGGCTAGCGGGGGGTTCACAGATACGCAGTATTTT.

The V gene is TRBV10-3, the J gene TRBJ2-2; possible D gene TRBD1, 6 bases. The V gene's germline CDR1 is ENHRY and CDR2 SYGVKD. The CDR3 is made up of 16 amino acids. Trimming removed 2 bases from V and 7 bases from J, with 17 bases in between. DNA of the CDR3: TGTGCCATCAGTGAGGGCAGGGGCGTTTTGGACGGGGAGCTGTTTTTT. This codes for CAISEGRGVLDGELFF.

A single count supports this clonotype. Compared with germline, one end of the junction differs, possibly owing to a read error. This chain links TRBV5-5 with TRBJ2-4; weak D call: TRBD2 (6 bases). The J call may be faulty, since TRBJ2-7 better matches the DNA end. The CDR3 has 12 residues. CDR1 and CDR2 from the germline V gene are SGHKS and YYEKEE (reference sequence). The DNA for the CDR3 is TGTGCCGGCAGCTTGGGGGGAGACGAGCAGTACTTC. This codes for CAGSLGGDEQYF.

The rearrangement joins TRBV12-5 to TRBJ2-2, with 7 bases that match TRBD1. This CDR3 is 17 amino acids long. After removal of 0 bases from V and 7 bases from J, the junction contained 11 bases not matched to a gene. Germline CDR1 LGHNT, CDR2 FRNRAP. The CDR3 spells CASGLVPLRGPVGELFF. In DNA form, the CDR3 reads TGTGCTAGTGGTTTGGTCCCCCTTAGGGGGCCAGTCGGGGAGCTGTTTTTT. The full variable domain, completed using reference TRBV12-5 and TRBJ2-2, is DARVTQTPRHKVTEMGQEVTMRCQPILGHNTVFWYRQTMMQGLELLAYFRNRAPLDDSGMPKDRFSAEMPDATLATLKIQPSEPRDSAVYFCASGLVPLRGPVGELFFGEGSRLTVL.

This clonotype was counted a few times. The V and J genes are TRBV6-2 or TRBV6-3 and TRBJ2-1; 8 nucleotides align to TRBD2. Unmatched junction bases numbered 4, after V lost 10 bases and J lost 2 bases. The CDR3 length is 13 residues. CDR1 is MNHEY, CDR2 SVGEGT, per germline. CDR3 DNA sequence: TGTGCCATCGGGCGGGGGGCCTACAATGAGCAGTTCTTC. Translating it yields CAIGRGAYNEQFF.

This clonotype showed up just a few times. The chain couples TRBV6-2 or TRBV6-3 to TRBJ2-5; D unresolved. The germline V and J ends were trimmed by 7 bases and 5 bases, with 11 bases remaining between them. The CDR3 has 12 residues. CDR1 and CDR2 from the germline V gene are MNHEY and SVGEGT. The CDR3 sequence: CASIPHGETQYF. In DNA, the CDR3 is TGTGCCAGCATTCCTCATGGTGAGACCCAGTACTTC.

The V call is TRBV15, the J call TRBJ2-1; TRBD1 is a possible D gene (6 bases). The DNA matches TRBJ2-7 better at its end, which makes the J call doubtful. CDR3 length: 13 residues. Germline CDR1 and CDR2: LNHNV and YYDKDF (reference sequence). The CDR3 region is CATSNRAGDEQYF. Here the CDR3 DNA reads TGTGCCACCAGCAACAGGGCGGGCGATGAGCAGTACTTC.

This chain connects TRBV7-2 to TRBJ2-4, with D hard to call. Trimming cost V 5 bases and J 7 bases, with 12 bases left between them. The germline V gene encodes CDR1 SGHTA and CDR2 FQGNSA. The CDR3 length is 13 residues. CDR3 sequence: CASSLSPVNIQYF. CDR3 nucleotides: TGTGCCAGCAGCCTCAGTCCGGTCAACATTCAGTACTTC. Full variable domain (missing parts from reference TRBV7-2 and TRBJ2-4): GAGVSQSPSNKVTEKGKDVELRCDPISGHTALYWYRQSLGQGLEFLIYFQGNSAPDKSGLPSDRFSAERTGGSVSTLTIQRTQQEDSAVYLCASSLSPVNIQYFGAGTRLSVL.

This clonotype was seen a handful of times. The chain is built from TRBV20-1 and TRBJ2-1; tentative D call: TRBD2 (5 bases). Germline-derived CDR1 and CDR2 are DFQATT and SNEGSKA (reference sequence). Trimming removed 3 bases at V and 7 bases at J, with 7 bases between. The CDR3 covers 11 residues. CDR3 sequence (DNA): TGCAGTGCTAGCTGGGAGAATGAGCAGTTCTTC. It translates to CSASWENEQFF.

This clonotype was observed once. The rearrangement uses TRBV20-1 and TRBJ1-4; D uncertain. CDR1 DFQATT and CDR2 SNEGSKA come from the germline V gene (reference sequence). This CDR3 has 13 residues. V was trimmed by 0 bases and J by 7 bases, leaving 9 bases between them. The CDR3 here is CSARDIPSEKLFF. Written as DNA, the CDR3 is TGCAGTGCTAGAGATATCCCCAGTGAAAAACTGTTTTTT.

This rearrangement joins TRBV20-1 to TRBJ1-1, with TRBD1 as a possible D gene (5 bases). The CDR3 is made up of 13 amino acids. Germline lookup yields CDR1 DFQATT and CDR2 SNEGSKA (reference sequence). Trimming took off 2 bases at V and 4 bases at J, with 11 bases between the two ends. DNA of the CDR3: TGCAGTGCTAGAAACTCGGGGGGCACTGAAGCTTTCTTT. Translated, it gives CSARNSGGTEAFF.